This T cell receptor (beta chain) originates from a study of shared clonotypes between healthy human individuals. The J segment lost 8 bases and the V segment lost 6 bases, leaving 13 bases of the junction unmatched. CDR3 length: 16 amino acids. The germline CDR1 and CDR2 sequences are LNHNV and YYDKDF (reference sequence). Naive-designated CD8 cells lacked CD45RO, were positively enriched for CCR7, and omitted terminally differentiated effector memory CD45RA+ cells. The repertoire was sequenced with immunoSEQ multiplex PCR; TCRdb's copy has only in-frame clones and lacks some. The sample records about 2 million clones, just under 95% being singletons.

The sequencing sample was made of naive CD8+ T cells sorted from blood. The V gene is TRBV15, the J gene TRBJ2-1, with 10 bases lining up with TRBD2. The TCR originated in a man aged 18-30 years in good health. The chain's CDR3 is CATRSLGLAVWDEQFF. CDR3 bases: TGTGCCACCAGATCACTAGGACTAGCGGTTTGGGATGAGCAGTTCTTC.